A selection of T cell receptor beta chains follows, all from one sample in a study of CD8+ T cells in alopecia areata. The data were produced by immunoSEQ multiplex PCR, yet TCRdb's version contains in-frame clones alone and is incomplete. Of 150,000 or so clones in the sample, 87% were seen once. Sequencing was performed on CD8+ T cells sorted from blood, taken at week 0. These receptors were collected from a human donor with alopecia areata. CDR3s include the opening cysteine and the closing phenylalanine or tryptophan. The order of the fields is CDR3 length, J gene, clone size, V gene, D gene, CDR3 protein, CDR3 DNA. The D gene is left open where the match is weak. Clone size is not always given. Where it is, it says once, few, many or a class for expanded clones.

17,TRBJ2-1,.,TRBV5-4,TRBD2,CASSLETSLSSYNEQFF,TGTGCCAGCAGCTTGGAGACTAGCCTTAGCTCCTACAATGAGCAGTTCTTC
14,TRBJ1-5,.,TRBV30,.,CAWSVMGVGQPQHF,TGTGCCTGGAGTGTAATGGGGGTCGGGCAGCCCCAGCATTTT
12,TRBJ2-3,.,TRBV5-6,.,CASSLGADTQYF,TGTGCCAGCAGCTTGGGGGCGGATACGCAGTATTTT
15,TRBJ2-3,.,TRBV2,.,CASSDDPDEGDTQYF,TGTGCCAGCAGTGACGATCCGGACGAGGGGGATACGCAGTATTTT
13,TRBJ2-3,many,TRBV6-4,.,CASSGSNTDTQYF,TGTGCCAGCAGTGGCTCTAACACAGATACGCAGTATTTT
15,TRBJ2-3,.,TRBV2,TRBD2,CASPTSGADTDTQYF,TGTGCCAGCCCTACTAGCGGGGCAGACACAGATACGCAGTATTTT
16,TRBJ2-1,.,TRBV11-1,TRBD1,CASSFGTGGSYNEQFF,TGTGCCAGCAGCTTCGGGACAGGGGGTTCCTACAATGAGCAGTTCTTC
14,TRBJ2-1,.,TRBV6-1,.,CASSEPALTNEQFF,TGTGCCAGCAGTGAACCGGCACTGACCAATGAGCAGTTCTTC
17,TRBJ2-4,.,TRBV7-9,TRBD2,CASSLRSSGGSKNIQYF,TGTGCCAGCAGCTTAAGGTCTAGCGGGGGGTCCAAAAACATTCAGTACTTC
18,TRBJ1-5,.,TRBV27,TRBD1,CASSPSWDRGGVNQPQHF,TGTGCCAGCAGCCCCTCCTGGGACAGGGGGGGAGTCAATCAGCCCCAGCATTTT
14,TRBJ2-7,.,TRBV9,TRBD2,CASSVDGRAYEQYF,TGTGCCAGCAGCGTAGACGGGAGGGCCTACGAGCAGTACTTC
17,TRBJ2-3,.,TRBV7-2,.,CASSLEGRTNGPDTQYF,TGTGCCAGCAGCTTAGAGGGTCGGACTAACGGCCCAGATACGCAGTATTTT
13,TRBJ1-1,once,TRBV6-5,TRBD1,CASRTGGWTEAFF,TGTGCCAGCAGGACAGGGGGCTGGACTGAAGCTTTCTTT
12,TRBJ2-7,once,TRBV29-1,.,CSVTTVVREQYF,TGCAGCGTTACGACCGTCGTGAGGGAGCAGTACTTC
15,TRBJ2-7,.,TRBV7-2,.,CASSLVVPSNYEQYF,TGTGCCAGCAGCTTAGTTGTACCGAGTAACTACGAGCAGTACTTC
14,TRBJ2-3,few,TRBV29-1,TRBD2,CSVEGLAGPDTQYF,TGCAGCGTTGAGGGGCTAGCGGGGCCAGATACGCAGTATTTT
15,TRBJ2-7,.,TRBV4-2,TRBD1,CASSQETGGFYEQYF,TGTGCCAGCAGCCAAGAGACAGGGGGCTTCTACGAGCAGTACTTC
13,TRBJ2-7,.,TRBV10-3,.,CAISSPGEGGQYF,TGTGCCATCAGCTCACCGGGAGAGGGGGGACAGTACTTC
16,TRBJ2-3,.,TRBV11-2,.,CASSFRGRSSTDTQYF,TGTGCCAGCAGCTTTAGGGGACGGTCTAGCACAGATACGCAGTATTTT
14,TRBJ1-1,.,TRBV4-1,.,CASSQPREGTEAFF,TGCGCCAGCAGCCAACCCCGGGAAGGAACTGAAGCTTTCTTT
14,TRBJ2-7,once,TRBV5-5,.,CASSWRSPLDEQYF,TGTGCCAGCAGCTGGCGATCCCCACTTGACGAGCAGTACTTC
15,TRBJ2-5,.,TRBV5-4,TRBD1,CASSWGTGSGETQYF,TGTGCCAGCAGCTGGGGGACAGGGAGCGGGGAGACCCAGTACTTC
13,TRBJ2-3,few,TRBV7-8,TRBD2,CASGRGGADTQYF,TGTGCCAGCGGTAGGGGAGGGGCAGATACGCAGTATTTT
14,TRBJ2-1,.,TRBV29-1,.,CSVDRPDRVYEQFF,TGCAGCGTTGATCGGCCTGACCGGGTCTATGAGCAGTTCTTC
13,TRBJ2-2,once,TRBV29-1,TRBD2,CSVGLADTGELFF,TGCAGCGTTGGACTAGCGGATACCGGGGAGCTGTTTTTT
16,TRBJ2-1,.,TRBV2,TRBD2,CASMGTSGFTWNEQFF,TGTGCCAGCATGGGGACTAGCGGGTTCACGTGGAATGAGCAGTTCTTC
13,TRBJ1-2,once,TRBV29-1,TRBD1,CSVETGQSYGYTF,TGCAGCGTGGAAACGGGACAGAGCTATGGCTACACCTTC
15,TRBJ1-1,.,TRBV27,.,CASSLLRDINTEAFF,TGTGCCAGCAGTCTCCTCAGGGATATTAACACTGAAGCTTTCTTT
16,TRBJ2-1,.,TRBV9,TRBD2,CASSGTSGSSYNEQFF,TGTGCCAGCAGCGGGACTAGCGGAAGCTCCTACAATGAGCAGTTCTTC
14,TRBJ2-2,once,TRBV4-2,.,CASSLSASAGELFF,TGTGCCAGCAGTCTCTCGGCTAGCGCCGGGGAGCTGTTTTTT
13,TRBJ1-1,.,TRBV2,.,CASSGGGKYEAFF,TGTGCCAGCAGTGGGGGGGGCAAGTATGAAGCTTTCTTT
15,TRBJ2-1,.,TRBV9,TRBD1,CASSLRDSTYNEQFF,TGTGCCAGCAGCCTCCGGGACAGTACATACAATGAGCAGTTCTTC
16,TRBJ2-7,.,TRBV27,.,CASSLSAGDRSYEQYF,TGTGCCAGCAGTTTATCAGCAGGGGACCGCTCCTACGAGCAGTACTTC
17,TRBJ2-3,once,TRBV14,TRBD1,CASSQETAQGWADTQYF,TGTGCCAGCAGCCAAGAGACGGCACAGGGGTGGGCAGATACGCAGTATTTT
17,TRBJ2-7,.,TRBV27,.,CASSFQGTLPSSYEQYF,TGTGCCAGCAGTTTCCAAGGGACACTACCGAGCTCCTACGAGCAGTACTTC
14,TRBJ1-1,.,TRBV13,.,CASSTGLMNTEAFF,TGTGCCAGCAGCACAGGGCTCATGAACACTGAAGCTTTCTTT
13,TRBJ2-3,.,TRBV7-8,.,CASSHGGTDTQYF,TGTGCCAGCAGCCATGGGGGCACAGATACGCAGTATTTT
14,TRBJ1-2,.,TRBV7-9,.,CASSLEAVNYGYTF,TGTGCCAGCAGCTTAGAAGCGGTAAACTATGGCTACACCTTC
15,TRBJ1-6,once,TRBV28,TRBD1,CASSSLTGSDSPLHF,TGTGCCAGCAGTTCCCTGACAGGGAGCGACTCACCCCTCCACTTT
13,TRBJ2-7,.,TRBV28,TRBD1,CASSADRDYEQYF,TGTGCCAGCAGTGCCGACAGGGACTACGAGCAGTACTTC
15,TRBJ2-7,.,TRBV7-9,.,CASSPSEGWWNEQYF,TGTGCCAGCAGCCCCAGTGAGGGGTGGTGGAACGAGCAGTACTTC
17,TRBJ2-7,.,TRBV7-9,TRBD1,CASSTPLGTEGHYEQYF,TGTGCCAGCAGCACTCCCCTCGGGACAGAGGGCCACTACGAGCAGTACTTC
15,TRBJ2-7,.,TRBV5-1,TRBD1,CASSGTADPNVEQYF,TGCGCCAGCAGCGGGACAGCCGATCCCAATGTCGAGCAGTACTTC
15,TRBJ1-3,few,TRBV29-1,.,CSVEDGGETGNTIYF,TGCAGCGTTGAAGACGGGGGAGAGACTGGAAACACCATATATTTT
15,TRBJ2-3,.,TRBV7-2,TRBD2,CASSLGGSGRDTQYF,TGTGCCAGCAGCTTAGGGGGGAGCGGGAGAGATACGCAGTATTTT
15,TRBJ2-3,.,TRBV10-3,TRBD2,CAARGGRTSTDTQYF,TGTGCCGCCCGTGGCGGGAGGACTAGCACAGATACGCAGTATTTT
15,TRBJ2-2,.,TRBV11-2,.,CASSLRNRSTGELFF,TGTGCCAGCAGCTTACGAAACCGGTCCACCGGGGAGCTGTTTTTT
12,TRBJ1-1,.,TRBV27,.,CASSPRRGEAFF,TGTGCCAGCAGTCCACGTCGGGGTGAAGCTTTCTTT
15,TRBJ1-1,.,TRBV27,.,CASSFQGEWNTEAFF,TGTGCCAGCAGTTTCCAGGGCGAGTGGAACACTGAAGCTTTCTTT